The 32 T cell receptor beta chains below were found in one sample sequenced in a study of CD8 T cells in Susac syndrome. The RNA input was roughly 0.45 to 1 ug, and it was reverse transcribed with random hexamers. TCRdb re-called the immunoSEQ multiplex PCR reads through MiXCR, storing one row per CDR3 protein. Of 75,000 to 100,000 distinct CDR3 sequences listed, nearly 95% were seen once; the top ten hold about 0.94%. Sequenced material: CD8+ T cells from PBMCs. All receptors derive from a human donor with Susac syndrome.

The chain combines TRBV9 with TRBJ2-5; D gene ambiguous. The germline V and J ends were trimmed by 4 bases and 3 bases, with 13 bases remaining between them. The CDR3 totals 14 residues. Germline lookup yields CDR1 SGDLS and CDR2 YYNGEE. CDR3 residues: CASSPLGTKETQYF. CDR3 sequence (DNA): TGTGCCAGCAGCCCCCTGGGAACCAAAGAGACCCAGTACTTC.

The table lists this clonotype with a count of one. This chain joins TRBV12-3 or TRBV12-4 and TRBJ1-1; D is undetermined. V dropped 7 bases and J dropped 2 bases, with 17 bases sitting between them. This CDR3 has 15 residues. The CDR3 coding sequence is TGTGCCAGCACCGATTCCCTCAGGCCAAACACTGAAGCTTTCTTT. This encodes CASTDSLRPNTEAFF.

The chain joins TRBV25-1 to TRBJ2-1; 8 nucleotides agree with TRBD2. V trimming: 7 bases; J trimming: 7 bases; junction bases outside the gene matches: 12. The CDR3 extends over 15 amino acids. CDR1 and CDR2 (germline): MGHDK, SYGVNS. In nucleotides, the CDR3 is TGTGCCAGCACTGGACCGGGACTAGTTAATAATGAGCAGTTCTTC. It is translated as CASTGPGLVNNEQFF.

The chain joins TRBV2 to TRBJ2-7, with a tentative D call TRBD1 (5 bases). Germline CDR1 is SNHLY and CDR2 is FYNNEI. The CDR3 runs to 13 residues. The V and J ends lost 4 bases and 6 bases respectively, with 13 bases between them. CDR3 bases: TGTGCCAGCAGTGGCATTGGGGCAGCCGAGCAGTACTTC. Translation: CASSGIGAAEQYF. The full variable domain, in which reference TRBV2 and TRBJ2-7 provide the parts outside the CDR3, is EPEVTQTPSHQVTQMGQEVILRCVPISNHLYFYWYRQILGQKVEFLVSFYNNEISEKSEIFDDQFSVERPDGSNFTLKIRSTKLEDSAMYFCASSGIGAAEQYFGPGTRLTVT.

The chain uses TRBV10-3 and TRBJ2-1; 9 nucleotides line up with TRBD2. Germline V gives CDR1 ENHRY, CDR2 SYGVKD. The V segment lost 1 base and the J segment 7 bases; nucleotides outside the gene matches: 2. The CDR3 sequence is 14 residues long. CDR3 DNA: TGTGCCATCAGTGAGTTAGCGGGAGTGAATGAGCAGTTCTTC. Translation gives CAISELAGVNEQFF.

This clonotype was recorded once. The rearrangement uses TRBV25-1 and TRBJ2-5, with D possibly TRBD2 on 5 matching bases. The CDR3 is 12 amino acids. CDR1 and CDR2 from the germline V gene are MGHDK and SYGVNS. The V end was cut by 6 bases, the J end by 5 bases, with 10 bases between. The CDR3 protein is CASSGIWETQYF. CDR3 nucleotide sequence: TGTGCCAGCAGCGGGATTTGGGAGACCCAGTACTTC.

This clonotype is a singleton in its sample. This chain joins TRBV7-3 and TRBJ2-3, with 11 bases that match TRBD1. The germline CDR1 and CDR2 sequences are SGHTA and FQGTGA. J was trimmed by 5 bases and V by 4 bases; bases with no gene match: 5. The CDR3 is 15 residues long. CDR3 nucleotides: TGTGCCAGCAGCTGGACAGGGGGCGAGTTAGATACGCAGTATTTT. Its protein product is CASSWTGGELDTQYF.

The CDR3 region has the DNA TGCGCCAGCAGCCCAGGGAATAACAGGGGGGCAGAGACCCAGTACTTC. Its translation is CASSPGNNRGAETQYF. This chain connects TRBV4-3 to TRBJ2-5, with TRBD1 matching over 8 bases. With 4 bases clipped from V and 4 bases from J, the junction kept 11 bases outside the gene matches. Germline CDR1 LGHNA, CDR2 YSLEER. The CDR3 has 16 amino acids.

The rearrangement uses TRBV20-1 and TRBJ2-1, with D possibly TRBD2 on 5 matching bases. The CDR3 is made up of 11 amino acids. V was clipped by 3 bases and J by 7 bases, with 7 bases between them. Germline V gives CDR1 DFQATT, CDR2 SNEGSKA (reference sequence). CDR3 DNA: TGCAGTGCTAGCTCGGGGAATGAGCAGTTCTTC. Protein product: CSASSGNEQFF.

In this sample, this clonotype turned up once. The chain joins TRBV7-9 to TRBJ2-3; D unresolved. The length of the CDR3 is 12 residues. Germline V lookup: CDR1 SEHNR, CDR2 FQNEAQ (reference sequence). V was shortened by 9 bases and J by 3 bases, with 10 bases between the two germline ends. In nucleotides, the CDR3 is TGTGCCAGTCGCCGTGAGACAGATACGCAGTATTTT. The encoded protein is CASRRETDTQYF.

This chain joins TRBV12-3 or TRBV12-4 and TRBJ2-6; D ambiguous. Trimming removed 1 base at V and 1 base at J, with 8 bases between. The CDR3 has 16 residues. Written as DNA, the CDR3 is TGTGCCAGCAGTTTAGAATTCCAGTCTGGGGCCAACGTCCTGACTTTC. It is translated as CASSLEFQSGANVLTF.

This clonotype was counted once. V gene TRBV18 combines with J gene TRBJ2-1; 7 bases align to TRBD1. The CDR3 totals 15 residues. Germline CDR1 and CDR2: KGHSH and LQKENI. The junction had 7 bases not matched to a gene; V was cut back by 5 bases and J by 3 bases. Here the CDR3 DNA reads TGTGCCAGCTCAGATGCCGGGACAGTCTACAATGAGCAGTTCTTC. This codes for CASSDAGTVYNEQFF.

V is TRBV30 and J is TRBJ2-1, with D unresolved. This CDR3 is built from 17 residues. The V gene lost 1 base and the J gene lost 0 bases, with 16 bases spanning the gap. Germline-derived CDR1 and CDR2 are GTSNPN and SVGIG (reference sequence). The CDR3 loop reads CAWSGLGVGSSYNEQFF. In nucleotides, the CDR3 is TGTGCCTGGAGTGGCCTCGGTGTCGGGTCCTCCTACAATGAGCAGTTCTTC.

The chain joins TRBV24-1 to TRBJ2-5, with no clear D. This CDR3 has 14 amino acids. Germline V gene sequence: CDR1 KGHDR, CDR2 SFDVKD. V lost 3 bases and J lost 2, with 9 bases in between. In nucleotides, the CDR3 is TGTGCCACCAGTGATGACTCCGGGCAAGAGACCCAGTACTTC. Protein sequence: CATSDDSGQETQYF.

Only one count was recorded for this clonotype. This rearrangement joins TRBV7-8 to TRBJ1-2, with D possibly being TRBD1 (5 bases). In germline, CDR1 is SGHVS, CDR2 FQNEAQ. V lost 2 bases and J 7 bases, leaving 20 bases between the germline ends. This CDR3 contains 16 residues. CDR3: CASSLRVVGPSGGYTF. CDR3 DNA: TGTGCCAGCAGCTTACGTGTAGTGGGGCCATCCGGTGGCTACACCTTC.

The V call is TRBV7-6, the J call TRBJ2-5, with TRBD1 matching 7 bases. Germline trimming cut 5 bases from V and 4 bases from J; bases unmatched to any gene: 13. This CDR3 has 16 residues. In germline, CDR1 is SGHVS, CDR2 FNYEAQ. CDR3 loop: CASSPRTGVGIETQYF. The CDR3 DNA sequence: TGTGCCAGCAGCCCTAGGACAGGCGTAGGGATAGAGACCCAGTACTTC.

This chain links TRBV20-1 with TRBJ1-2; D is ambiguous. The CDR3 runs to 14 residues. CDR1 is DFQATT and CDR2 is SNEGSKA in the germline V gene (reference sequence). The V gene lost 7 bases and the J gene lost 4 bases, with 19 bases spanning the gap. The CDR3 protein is CSVPSSGVGYGYTF. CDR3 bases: TGCAGTGTCCCGTCCTCAGGAGTAGGCTATGGCTACACCTTC.

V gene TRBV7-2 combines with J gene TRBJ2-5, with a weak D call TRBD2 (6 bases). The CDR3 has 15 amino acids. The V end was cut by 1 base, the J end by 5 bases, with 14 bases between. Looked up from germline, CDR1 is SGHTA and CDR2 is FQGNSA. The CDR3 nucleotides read TGTGCCAGCAGCTTAGACGGCGGGACGGATGAGACCCAGTACTTC. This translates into CASSLDGGTDETQYF.

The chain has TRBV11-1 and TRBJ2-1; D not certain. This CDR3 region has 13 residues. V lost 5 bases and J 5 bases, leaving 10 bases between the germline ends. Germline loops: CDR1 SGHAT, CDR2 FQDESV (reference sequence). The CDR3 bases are TGTGCCAGCAGCCTAGACGGTGACAATGAGCAGTTCTTC. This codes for CASSLDGDNEQFF.

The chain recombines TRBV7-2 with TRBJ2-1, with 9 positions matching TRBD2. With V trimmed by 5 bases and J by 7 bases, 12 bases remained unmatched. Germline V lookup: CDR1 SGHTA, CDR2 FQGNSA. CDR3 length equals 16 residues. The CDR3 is CASSPPGLAGGNEQFF. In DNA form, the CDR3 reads TGTGCCAGCAGCCCCCCGGGACTAGCTGGGGGAAATGAGCAGTTCTTC.

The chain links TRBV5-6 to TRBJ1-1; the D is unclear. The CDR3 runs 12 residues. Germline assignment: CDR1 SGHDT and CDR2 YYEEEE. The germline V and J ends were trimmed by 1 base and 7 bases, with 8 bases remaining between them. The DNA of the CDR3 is TGTGCCAGCAGCTTGTGGGGTGGTGAAGCTTTCTTT. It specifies CASSLWGGEAFF.

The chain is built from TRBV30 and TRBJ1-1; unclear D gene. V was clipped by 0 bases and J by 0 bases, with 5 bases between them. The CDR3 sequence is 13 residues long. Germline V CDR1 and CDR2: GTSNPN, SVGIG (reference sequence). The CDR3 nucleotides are TGTGCCTGGAGTGTGGGCATGAACACTGAAGCTTTCTTT. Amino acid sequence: CAWSVGMNTEAFF.

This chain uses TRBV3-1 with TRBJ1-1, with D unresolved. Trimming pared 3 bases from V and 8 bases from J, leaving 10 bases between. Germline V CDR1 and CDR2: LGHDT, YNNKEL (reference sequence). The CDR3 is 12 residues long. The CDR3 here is CASSQPVGEAFF. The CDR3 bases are TGTGCCAGCAGCCAGCCGGTAGGAGAAGCTTTCTTT.

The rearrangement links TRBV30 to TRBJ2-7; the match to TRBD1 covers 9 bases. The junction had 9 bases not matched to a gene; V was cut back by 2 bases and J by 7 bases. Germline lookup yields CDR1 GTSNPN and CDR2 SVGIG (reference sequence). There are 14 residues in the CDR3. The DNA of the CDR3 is TGTGCCTGGAGTCCGGGACAGGGAGGGGTGGAGCAGTACTTC. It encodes CAWSPGQGGVEQYF.

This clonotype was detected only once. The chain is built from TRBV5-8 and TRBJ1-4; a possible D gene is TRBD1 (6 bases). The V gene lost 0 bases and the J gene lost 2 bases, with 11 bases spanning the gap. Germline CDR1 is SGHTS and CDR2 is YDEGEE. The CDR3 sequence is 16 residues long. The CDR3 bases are TGTGCCAGCAGCTTGGGTCATACAGGGACTAATGAAAAACTGTTTTTT. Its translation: CASSLGHTGTNEKLFF.

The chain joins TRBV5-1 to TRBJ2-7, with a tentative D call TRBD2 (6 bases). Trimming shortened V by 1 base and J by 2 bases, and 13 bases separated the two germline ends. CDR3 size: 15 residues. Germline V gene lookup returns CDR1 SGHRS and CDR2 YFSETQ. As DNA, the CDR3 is TGCGCCAGCAGCTTGTTCGCGGGGCAGACCTACGAGCAGTACTTC. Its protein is CASSLFAGQTYEQYF.

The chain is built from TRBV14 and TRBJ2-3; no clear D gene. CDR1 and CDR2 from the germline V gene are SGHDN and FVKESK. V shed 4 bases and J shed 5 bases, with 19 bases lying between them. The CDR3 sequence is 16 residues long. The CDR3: CASSLGLVEGGDTQYF. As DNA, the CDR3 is TGTGCCAGCAGCCTTGGGCTAGTCGAAGGCGGAGATACGCAGTATTTT.

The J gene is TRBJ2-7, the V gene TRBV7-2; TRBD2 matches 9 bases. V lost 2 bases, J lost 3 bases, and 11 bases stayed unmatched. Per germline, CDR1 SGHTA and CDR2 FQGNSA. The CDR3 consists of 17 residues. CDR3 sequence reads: CASSLSLGGRAHYEQYF. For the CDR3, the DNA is TGTGCCAGCAGCTTAAGTTTAGGCGGGAGGGCCCACTACGAGCAGTACTTC.

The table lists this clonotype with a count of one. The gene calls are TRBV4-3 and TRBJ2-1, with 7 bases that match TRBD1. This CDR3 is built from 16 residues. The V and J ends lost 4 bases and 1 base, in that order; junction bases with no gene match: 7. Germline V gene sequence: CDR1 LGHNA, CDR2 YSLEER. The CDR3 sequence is CASSRGQDASYNEQFF. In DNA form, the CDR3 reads TGCGCCAGCAGCCGAGGACAGGACGCATCCTACAATGAGCAGTTCTTC.

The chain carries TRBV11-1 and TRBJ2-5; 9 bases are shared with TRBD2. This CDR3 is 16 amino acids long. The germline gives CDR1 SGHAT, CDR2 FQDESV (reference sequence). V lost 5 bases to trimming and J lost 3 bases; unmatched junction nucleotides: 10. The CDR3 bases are TGTGCCAGCAGCCTGTTGCGGGGGGGCGAAGAAGAGACCCAGTACTTC. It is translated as CASSLLRGGEEETQYF.

The CDR3: CASSVGGTGYEQYF. The CDR3 nucleotides are TGTGCCAGCAGCGTGGGGGGGACAGGCTACGAGCAGTACTTC. The chain recombines TRBV9 with TRBJ2-7; perhaps TRBD1 as D (8 bases). V was trimmed by 2 bases and J by 3 bases, leaving 12 bases between them. The CDR3 runs 14 residues. Per the germline V gene, CDR1 is SGDLS and CDR2 is YYNGEE.

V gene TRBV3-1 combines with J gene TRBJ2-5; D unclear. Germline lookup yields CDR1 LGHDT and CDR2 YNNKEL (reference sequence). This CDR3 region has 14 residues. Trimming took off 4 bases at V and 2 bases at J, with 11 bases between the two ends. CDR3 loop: CASSRPVGQETQYF. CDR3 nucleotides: TGTGCCAGCAGCCGCCCGGTGGGGCAAGAGACCCAGTACTTC.